This TCR beta chain was obtained from a study of memory CD4+ T cells and cytomegalovirus serostatus. TCRdb's table, derived via immunoSEQ multiplex PCR, lists solely in-frame clones and lacks some. The sample includes tens of thousands of clones, roughly 84% of them seen just once. This CDR3 is 13 amino acids long. Between the trimmed V and J ends, which lost 5 bases and 5 bases, there was a span of 13 bases. Germline-derived CDR1 and CDR2 are SGHNT and YYREEE (reference sequence). In its sample, this clone was seen once. Its antigen is still unknown. Points from the study as a whole: CD4+ memory repertoires contained about 40% of the 164 reported CMV TCRbeta sequences. A US-trained random forest predicted CMV serostatus with median AUC about 0.92. The CMV-associated TCR signature appears largely within the CD4+ memory repertoire.

Single viable CD3+CD4+CD8-CD45RO+ cells were sorted as the memory CD4+ T cells. Positive selection with CD4 microbeads enriched total CD4+ T cells. The chain carries TRBV5-4 and TRBJ2-5; D gene ambiguous. Sequenced material: memory CD4+ T cells from blood. The receptor's source is an adult in good health and CMV-seronegative. Some clones in this sample may be carry-over from other donors' samples. This CDR3 is CASSLELGETQYF. The DNA of the CDR3 is TGTGCCAGCAGTCTGGAATTAGGGGAGACCCAGTACTTC.